The 16 T cell receptor beta chains below were found in one sample sequenced in a study of blood T cell repertoires in COVID-19. TCRdb's table, derived via immunoSEQ multiplex PCR, lists solely in-frame clones and lacks some. The sample includes over 40,000 clones, about 86% of them seen just once. The sample consisted of peripheral blood. The receptors originated from a woman aged 60-75 years with acute or convalescent COVID-19.

This sequence joins TRBV5-1 and TRBJ2-1; 11 bases are shared with TRBD2. V trimming: 4 bases; J trimming: 12 bases; junction bases outside the gene matches: 18. The CDR3 is 17 residues long. Germline CDR1 and CDR2: SGHRS and YFSETQ. The CDR3 reads CASSALTSGISPPGQFF. The CDR3 nucleotides read TGCGCCAGCAGCGCGCTGACTAGCGGGATTTCTCCACCGGGGCAGTTCTTC.

The V and J genes are TRBV6-5 and TRBJ2-7; 10 bases agree with TRBD1. V lost 7 bases and J lost 1; bases outside the gene matches: 7. Per germline, CDR1 MNHEY and CDR2 SVGAGI. This CDR3 is 15 amino acids long. CDR3 protein: CASKWGQGISYEQYF. The CDR3 DNA reads TGTGCCAGCAAATGGGGACAGGGGATATCCTACGAGCAGTACTTC.

This clone was observed a single time. The chain recombines TRBV18 with TRBJ1-1; D may be TRBD1 (5 bases). Per germline, CDR1 KGHSH and CDR2 LQKENI. The CDR3 covers 15 residues. Trimming removed 0 bases from V and 2 bases from J, with 10 bases in between. The CDR3 here is CASSPPPGLNTEAFF. For the CDR3, the DNA is TGTGCCAGCTCACCACCTCCAGGGCTCAACACTGAAGCTTTCTTT.

This clone was recorded a few times. The chain has TRBV16 and TRBJ2-3; 8 bases line up with TRBD2. The CDR3 is made up of 15 amino acids. Trimming at V came to 2 bases and at J to 1 base, leaving 2 bases not matched to a gene. The germline V gene encodes CDR1 KGHSY and CDR2 FQNENV. The DNA of the CDR3 is TGTGCCAGCAGCCAACGGCGGGAGGGCACAGATACGCAGTATTTT. It codes for CASSQRREGTDTQYF.

The J gene is TRBJ2-3, the V gene TRBV6-1; 9 nucleotides line up with TRBD2. The germline CDR1 and CDR2 sequences are MNHNS and SASEGT. V lost 2 bases to trimming and J lost 2 bases; unmatched junction nucleotides: 8. The CDR3 totals 17 residues. CDR3 sequence: CASSEPIKRGATDTQYF. The DNA of the CDR3 is TGTGCCAGCAGTGAACCTATCAAGCGGGGGGCCACAGATACGCAGTATTTT.

The chain links TRBV5-5 to TRBJ2-1; 12 bases align to TRBD2. Germline V gives CDR1 SGHKS, CDR2 YYEKEE (reference sequence). With V trimmed by 4 bases and J by 4 bases, 12 bases remained unmatched. The CDR3 has 18 residues. The CDR3 is CASSRRTSGVEMYNEQFF. In DNA form, the CDR3 reads TGTGCCAGCAGCCGGAGGACTAGCGGGGTTGAGATGTACAATGAGCAGTTCTTC.

The chain uses TRBV27 and TRBJ1-1, with 9 bases that match TRBD1. The V and J ends lost 5 bases and 0 bases, in that order; junction bases with no gene match: 10. Germline CDR1 reads MNHEY; CDR2 reads SMNVEV (reference sequence). The CDR3 has 17 residues. CDR3 amino acids: CASSTLGQGKLNTEAFF. Here the CDR3 DNA reads TGTGCCAGCAGTACCCTTGGACAGGGGAAATTGAACACTGAAGCTTTCTTT.

The chain recombines TRBV13 with TRBJ1-3; TRBD1 matches 9 bases. The CDR3 length is 20 residues. Germline V gives CDR1 PRHDT, CDR2 FYEKMQ (reference sequence). V lost 5 bases and J lost 0; bases outside the gene matches: 17. CDR3 sequence reads: CASSHYRGLQGTYSGNTIYF. DNA for the CDR3: TGTGCCAGCAGCCATTACAGGGGGCTTCAGGGCACTTACTCTGGAAACACCATATATTTT.

Only a few counts were recorded for this clone. The rearrangement links TRBV2 to TRBJ1-4, with D perhaps TRBD1 (6 bases). Looked up from germline, CDR1 is SNHLY and CDR2 is FYNNEI. V dropped 6 bases and J dropped 8 bases, with 16 bases sitting between them. CDR3 length: 14 amino acids. This CDR3 is CASRGTWFGEKLFF. The DNA for the CDR3 is TGTGCCAGCAGGGGGACATGGTTCGGAGAAAAACTGTTTTTT.

V and J are TRBV7-9 and TRBJ2-1; weak D call: TRBD1 (6 bases). The germline V gene encodes CDR1 SEHNR and CDR2 FQNEAQ (reference sequence). V lost 5 bases, J lost 7 bases, and 9 bases lay in between. This CDR3 comprises 12 residues. CDR3 in amino acids: CASSRTGNEQFF. The CDR3 DNA reads as TGTGCCAGCAGCCGCACAGGGAATGAGCAGTTCTTC.

The gene calls are TRBV9 and TRBJ1-2; no definite D call. Germline lookup yields CDR1 SGDLS and CDR2 YYNGEE. The CDR3 contains 12 residues. The V end was cut by 3 bases, the J end by 7 bases, with 10 bases between. CDR3 DNA sequence: TGTGCCAGCAGCGAAATATTCCGTGGCTACACCTTC. Amino acids: CASSEIFRGYTF.

V is TRBV7-2 and J is TRBJ2-4; D call uncertain. Germline V gene sequence: CDR1 SGHTA, CDR2 FQGNSA. This CDR3 is 16 amino acids long. The V end lost 5 bases, the J end lost 2 bases, and 16 bases lay between the germline ends. The CDR3 is CASSLMLVETKNIQYF. DNA of the CDR3: TGTGCCAGCAGCCTCATGTTAGTAGAGACCAAAAACATTCAGTACTTC.

This chain joins TRBV5-4 and TRBJ1-5; 12 bases match TRBD1. From germline, CDR1 is SGHNT and CDR2 YYREEE (reference sequence). After removal of 1 base from V and 3 bases from J, the junction contained 8 bases not matched to a gene. The CDR3 totals 18 residues. CDR3 sequence (DNA): TGTGCCAGCAGCTTGACCCAGGGACAGGGGGCATTCAATCAGCCCCAGCATTTT. It yields the protein CASSLTQGQGAFNQPQHF. Supplemented by reference TRBV5-4 and TRBJ1-5, the full variable domain reads ETGVTQSPTHLIKTRGQQVTLRCSSQSGHNTVSWYQQALGQGPQFIFQYYREEENGRGNFPPRFSGLQFPNYSSELNVNALELDDSALYLCASSLTQGQGAFNQPQHFGDGTRLSIL.

This clone has more than one count but fewer than ten. V is TRBV29-1 and J is TRBJ2-7, with TRBD2 matching over 14 bases. The junction had 10 bases not matched to a gene; V was cut back by 4 bases and J by 2 bases. Germline assignment: CDR1 SQVTM and CDR2 ANQGSEA. The CDR3 covers 17 residues. CDR3 DNA sequence: TGCAGCGTTGCGGGACTAGCGGGGGCGCGGGGACCCTACGAGCAGTACTTC. Translation gives CSVAGLAGARGPYEQYF.

The chain couples TRBV28 to TRBJ1-5; TRBD1 might be the D (5 bases). Germline CDR1 is MDHEN and CDR2 is SYDVKM. This CDR3 comprises 19 residues. Trimming shortened V by 2 bases and J by 5 bases, and 25 bases separated the two germline ends. The CDR3 spells CASSLGTRIRAGAYQPQHF. In DNA form, the CDR3 reads TGTGCCAGCAGTTTAGGGACTCGGATCCGAGCGGGAGCCTATCAGCCCCAGCATTTT. Full variable domain (outside the CDR3, taken from reference TRBV28 and TRBJ1-5): DVKVTQSSRYLVKRTGEKVFLECVQDMDHENMFWYRQDPGLGLRLIYFSYDVKMKEKGDIPEGYSVSREKKERFSLILESASTNQTSMYLCASSLGTRIRAGAYQPQHFGDGTRLSIL.

The J gene is TRBJ1-1, the V gene TRBV6-5; D is perhaps TRBD1 (5 bases). The CDR3 consists of 15 residues. Per the germline V gene, CDR1 is MNHEY and CDR2 is SVGAGI. V was shortened by 5 bases and J by 0 bases, with 13 bases between the two germline ends. CDR3 in amino acids: CASSRGAEMNTEAFF. In DNA form, the CDR3 reads TGTGCCAGCAGTCGTGGGGCTGAAATGAACACTGAAGCTTTCTTT.